These 14 T cell receptor beta chains were all obtained from the same sample, sequenced in a study of T cells after posttransplantation cyclophosphamide. A marrow graft followed busulfan-fludarabine conditioning, with cyclophosphamide on days +3 and +4. This table comes from immunoSEQ multiplex PCR, and its TCRdb copy is limited to in-frame clones, with some not included. The data contain tens of thousands of clones, about 90% of them singletons. The sample was PBMCs, taken about 60 days after allogeneic stem cell transplant with posttransplant cyclophosphamide. These receptors were obtained from a male patient aged 55 to 69 who received an allogeneic stem cell transplant from a related donor and was CMV-positive. Among the T cells, some may be from the graft donor.

This rearrangement joins TRBV5-4 to TRBJ1-3, with D possibly TRBD1 on 6 matching bases. The CDR3 consists of 14 residues. V was clipped by 4 bases and J by 2 bases, with 10 bases between them. CDR1 is SGHNT, CDR2 YYREEE, per germline (reference sequence). The CDR3 DNA reads as TGTGCCAGCAGCACGGGACAACCTGGAAACACCATATATTTT. Translated, it gives CASSTGQPGNTIYF.

This chain joins TRBV19 and TRBJ1-4; D gene uncertain. V was pared by 7 bases and J by 4 bases, with 16 bases between. CDR1 LNHDA and CDR2 SQIVND come from the germline V gene (reference sequence). The CDR3 consists of 15 residues. The CDR3 spells CASNPTAAVNEKLFF. The DNA for the CDR3 is TGTGCCAGTAACCCGACGGCGGCTGTTAATGAAAAACTGTTTTTT.

The chain carries TRBV4-2 and TRBJ2-5; 8 bases agree with TRBD1. Germline CDR1 LGHNA, CDR2 YNFKEQ. The J segment lost 1 base and the V segment lost 4 bases, leaving 8 bases of the junction unmatched. This CDR3 has 16 residues. CDR3 nucleotides: TGTGCCAGCAGCCTAAAAGCGGACAGGGTCCAAGAGACCCAGTACTTC. Encoded protein: CASSLKADRVQETQYF.

V is TRBV6-1 and J is TRBJ1-1; D not certain. The CDR3 runs 15 residues. Trimming shortened V by 0 bases and J by 4 bases, and 12 bases separated the two germline ends. Per the germline V gene, CDR1 is MNHNS and CDR2 is SASEGT. The DNA for the CDR3 is TGTGCCAGCAGTGAAGCGAAGGGAGCGGGCACTGAAGCTTTCTTT. It encodes CASSEAKGAGTEAFF.

The chain has TRBV7-8 and TRBJ1-6, with D uncertain. Germline CDR1 and CDR2: SGHVS and FQNEAQ. Trimming stripped 8 bases from V and 7 bases from J, with 12 bases between. The CDR3 is made up of 13 amino acids. The CDR3 spells CASRGEMNSPLHF. Here the CDR3 DNA reads TGTGCCAGCCGTGGGGAGATGAATTCACCCCTCCACTTT.

This clone has just one count. V is TRBV6-5 and J is TRBJ1-5; TRBD1 aligns across 9 bases. Germline assignment: CDR1 MNHEY and CDR2 SVGAGI. J gave up 1 base and V 0 bases, and 1 base lay outside the gene matches. CDR3 length: 16 amino acids. CDR3 nucleotide sequence: TGTGCCAGCAGTTACTCAGGACAGGGGAGCAATCAGCCCCAGCATTTT. Its translation: CASSYSGQGSNQPQHF.

V and J are TRBV4-1 and TRBJ2-7; D might be TRBD1 (5 bases). V dropped 1 base and J dropped 2 bases, with 12 bases sitting between them. The CDR3 consists of 15 residues. CDR1 is MGHRA and CDR2 is YSYEKL in the germline V gene. CDR3 in DNA: TGCGCCAGCAGCCAAGGAGAGGACACTACCTACGAGCAGTACTTC. Translating it yields CASSQGEDTTYEQYF.

The chain uses TRBV7-9 and TRBJ2-2; 7 bases map to TRBD2. V was clipped by 2 bases and J by 7 bases; unmatched bases: 10. CDR1 is SEHNR and CDR2 is FQNEAQ in the germline V gene (reference sequence). This CDR3 has 16 amino acids. CDR3 bases: TGTGCCAGCAGCTTACGAATAGCGGGCGATATCGGGGAGCTGTTTTTT. It codes for CASSLRIAGDIGELFF.

In DNA form, the CDR3 reads TGTGCCAGCAGCGTAGGTTCAGGGGGGTTCGACGAGCAGTACTTC. Translation gives CASSVGSGGFDEQYF. This chain links TRBV9 with TRBJ2-7; D possibly corresponds to TRBD1 (7 bases). V lost 0 bases to trimming and J lost 5 bases, with 15 bases between them. Germline CDR1 SGDLS, CDR2 YYNGEE. The CDR3 extends over 15 amino acids.

By sample share, this clone is medium-sized. This chain uses TRBV5-5 with TRBJ1-5; D may be TRBD1 (6 bases). The CDR3 length is 14 residues. Looked up from germline, CDR1 is SGHKS and CDR2 is YYEKEE (reference sequence). V lost 0 bases, J lost 6 bases, and 10 bases lay in between. The CDR3 sequence: CASSLVGQPQPQHF. The CDR3 region has the DNA TGTGCCAGCAGCTTGGTTGGACAGCCTCAGCCCCAGCATTTT.

The chain combines TRBV11-3 with TRBJ2-7; tentatively, D is TRBD1 (6 bases). The CDR3 covers 13 residues. Germline values: CDR1 SGHNT, CDR2 YENEEA. Between the trimmed V and J ends, which lost 2 bases and 4 bases, there was a span of 9 bases. The CDR3 coding sequence is TGTGCCAGCAGCTTAAAAGGGGGTTACGAGCAGTACTTC. Encoded protein: CASSLKGGYEQYF.

This sequence joins TRBV2 and TRBJ1-1, with TRBD1 as a possible D gene (5 bases). CDR3 length: 13 amino acids. CDR1 and CDR2 from the germline V gene are SNHLY and FYNNEI. Trimming pared 6 bases from V and 2 bases from J, leaving 10 bases between. CDR3 in DNA: TGTGCCAGCAGACAGGAGAAAAACACTGAAGCTTTCTTT. Its protein product is CASRQEKNTEAFF.

The chain has TRBV2 and TRBJ2-3; TRBD2 aligns across 7 bases. CDR3 length equals 16 residues. V lost 3 bases and J lost 6; bases outside the gene matches: 12. Germline V lookup: CDR1 SNHLY, CDR2 FYNNEI. The CDR3 loop is CASSDASGGVVDTQYF. In DNA, the CDR3 is TGTGCCAGCAGTGATGCTTCGGGGGGTGTCGTTGATACGCAGTATTTT.

This clone was seen only a few times. The J gene is TRBJ1-2, the V gene TRBV5-6; no firm D call. This CDR3 comprises 12 residues. In germline, CDR1 is SGHDT, CDR2 YYEEEE. V lost 1 base and J lost 3, with 4 bases in between. The CDR3 nucleotides are TGTGCCAGCAGCTTGCGGGACTATGGCTACACCTTC. Translated, it gives CASSLRDYGYTF.